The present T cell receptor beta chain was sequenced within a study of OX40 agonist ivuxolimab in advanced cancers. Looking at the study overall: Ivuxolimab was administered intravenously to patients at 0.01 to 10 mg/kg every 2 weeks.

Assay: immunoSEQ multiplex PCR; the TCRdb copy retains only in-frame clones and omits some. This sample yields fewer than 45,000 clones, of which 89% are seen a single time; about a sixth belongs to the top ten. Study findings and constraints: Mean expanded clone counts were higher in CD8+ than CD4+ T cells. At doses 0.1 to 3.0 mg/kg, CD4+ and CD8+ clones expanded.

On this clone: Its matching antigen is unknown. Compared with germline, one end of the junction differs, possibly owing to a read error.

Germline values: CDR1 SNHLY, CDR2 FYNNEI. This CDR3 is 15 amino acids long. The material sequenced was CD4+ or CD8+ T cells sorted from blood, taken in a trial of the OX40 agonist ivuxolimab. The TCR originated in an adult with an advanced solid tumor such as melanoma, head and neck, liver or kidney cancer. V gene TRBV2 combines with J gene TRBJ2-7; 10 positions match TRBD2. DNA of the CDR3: TGTGCCAGCAGGGAAGCGGGAGGGGACTCCTACGAGCAGTACTTC. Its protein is CASREAGGDSYEQYF.